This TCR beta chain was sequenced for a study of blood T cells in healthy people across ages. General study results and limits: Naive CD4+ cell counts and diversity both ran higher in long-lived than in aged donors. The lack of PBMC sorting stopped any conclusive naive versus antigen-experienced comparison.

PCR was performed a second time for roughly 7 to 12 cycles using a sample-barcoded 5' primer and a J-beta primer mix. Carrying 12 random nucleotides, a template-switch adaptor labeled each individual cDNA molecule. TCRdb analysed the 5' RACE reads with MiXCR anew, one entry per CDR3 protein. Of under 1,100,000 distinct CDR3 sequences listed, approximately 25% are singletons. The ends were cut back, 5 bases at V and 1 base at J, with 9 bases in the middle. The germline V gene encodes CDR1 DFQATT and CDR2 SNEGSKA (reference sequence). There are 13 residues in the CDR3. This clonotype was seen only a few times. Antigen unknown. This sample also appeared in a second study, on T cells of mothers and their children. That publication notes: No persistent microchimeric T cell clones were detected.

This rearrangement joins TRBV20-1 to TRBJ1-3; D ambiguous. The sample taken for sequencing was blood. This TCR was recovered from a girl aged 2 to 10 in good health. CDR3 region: CSAEDPSGNTIYF. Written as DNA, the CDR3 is TGCAGTGCTGAAGACCCTTCTGGAAACACCATATATTTT.